This T cell receptor (beta chain) appears in the sequencing data of a study of T cells in Graves' hyperthyroidism and ophthalmopathy. In this sample, this clonotype turned up many times. Its antigen is not identified. J was trimmed by 0 bases and V by 9 bases; bases with no gene match: 6. The CDR3 spans 14 residues. From germline, CDR1 is SNHLY and CDR2 FYNNEI. Using RNA transcripts as the source, TCR beta CDR3 regions were amplified. The TCR CDR3 was amplified in a first-round RT-PCR using the HTBI primer set. TCRdb re-analysed the multiplex PCR reads in MiXCR, keeping a single row per CDR3 protein. The table includes around 350,000 distinct CDR3 sequences, roughly an eighth detected once. Study-wide results and caveats: Among thyroid clonotypes expanded above 0.001, most also appeared in blood. Before onset, ophthalmopathy was predicted by the model a median roughly six months earlier.

Uncontrolled infection, other autoimmune disease, pregnancy or lactation barred patients from enrollment. Clinical symptoms, serum thyroxine and TRAb, thyroid ultrasound and orbital computed tomography were used for the diagnoses. Material: blood. This chain uses TRBV2 with TRBJ2-7, with TRBD1 matching 9 bases. This sequence was found in a woman aged 18-29 years with Graves' hyperthyroidism. CDR3 sequence: CASLGQGSSYEQYF. The CDR3 DNA reads as TGTGCCAGTCTGGGACAGGGAAGCTCCTACGAGCAGTACTTC.